This TCR beta chain was recorded in a study of tumor T cells in aggressive B-cell lymphoma. Profiling relied on immunoSEQ multiplex PCR, and the TCRdb table lists in-frame clones only, not all of them. Of more than 10,000 clones in the sample, around nine tenths were seen once. This CDR3 is built from 18 residues. The germline V gene has CDR1 SGHRS and CDR2 YFSETQ. The junction had 6 bases not matched to a gene; V was cut back by 4 bases and J by 0 bases. The sequenced sample consisted of tumor tissue. This TCR was sampled from an adult with diffuse large B cell lymphoma. The chain is built from TRBV5-1 and TRBJ2-4, with 14 nucleotides matching TRBD2. CDR3 loop: CASSLGLAGGLAKNIQYF. The CDR3 coding sequence is TGCGCCAGCAGCCTCGGACTAGCGGGGGGCCTAGCCAAAAACATTCAGTACTTC.